This TCR beta chain appears in the sequencing data of a study of shared clonotypes between healthy human individuals (dated by TCRdb to 2020 to 2022). As for the study more broadly: A couple of women and a few men aged 18 to 49 years were included in the cohort. To estimate repertoire size and how much clonotypes are shared between individuals, the study performed deep sequencing of blood TCR repertoires from five healthy adults. To increase sequencing depth and limit assay-specific biases, different laboratories used diverse techniques to prepare libraries and sequence TCR repertoires. Leukapheresis yielded between about 0.85 and 10 billion PBMCs per donor. For each donor, three plates each were used for CD4 naive and CD4 memory, two plates were used for CD8 naive, and one plate was used for CD8 memory. General findings and caveats noted by the study authors: Roughly 5.2% of naive CD4, approximately 3.7% of naive CD8, about 2.1% of memory CD4, and 0.4% of memory CD8 clonotypes were shared across several donors. Naive subsets generally had larger estimated clonotype richness than memory subsets did. Clonotypes shared by all four sorted-subset donors showed higher generation probabilities than non-shared clonotypes. Pairwise subsampling led to the expectation that sequencing depth would affect the degree of clonotype sharing among donors. Because the study included only a small number of donors, the genetic and exposure-history diversity represented was limited. Sampling was limited to blood, and TCR repertoires in tissue likely differ from TCR repertoires in blood. Incomplete sequencing was indicated by rarefaction of sorted-subset datasets, despite the large sequencing depth.

The CDR3 spans 16 residues, from the cysteine through the phenylalanine. Only CDR3 DNA remains: 48 bases, in frame from the first base. The donors were healthy, HIV-negative adults who had no recently reported acute infections or vaccinations. Every donor was a Caucasian adult living in Nashville, Tennessee, USA. CD8 memory samples were composed of magnetically selected CD45RO+ cells combined with CCR7-negative CD45RA+ effector memory (TemRA) cells. Blood was collected by leukapheresis, and PBMCs were isolated by Ficoll-Histopaque density gradient centrifugation and then cryopreserved in liquid nitrogen vapor phase. Analytical flow cytometry was used to check the purity and quantity of each magnetically sorted T cell population. From each sorted fraction, genomic DNA was isolated and quantified by UV absorbance on a Nanodrop 2000c. Using the deep immunoSEQ assay, multiplex PCR amplified TCR CDR3 regions from genomic DNA. Extracted genomic DNA from each cell subset was distributed evenly across all wells of several immunoSEQ 96-well plates, and each plate was treated as a replicate. For sorted subsets, around 0.2 ug genomic DNA, equal to about 30,000 T cell genomes, was loaded into each replicate PCR. The purified libraries were quantified using a Qubit 3.0 fluorometer, sized with a Bioanalyzer 2100, and then quantified again using the KAPA Library Quantification kit. Every immunoSEQ 96-well plate was sequenced on a separate single-read 150-cycle Illumina NextSeq 550 flow cell. As for how the authors treated the data: Because the immunoSEQ output held only junctional sequences and lacked quality scores, the filtering could not match the filtering applied to full-length reads. To assign V/J genes and CDR3, sequences were annotated using PyIR, a Python wrapper for IgBLAST v1.9, with IMGT germline references. Reads were filtered out if the reads had weak V/J assignments (E-value above 1e-6), no CDR3, stop codons, out-of-frame junctions, or ambiguous translated residues. V3J clonotypes were defined as sequences sharing the same inferred V gene, J gene, and CDR3 amino acid sequence. To compute the percentage overlap between repertoires, the number of shared unique clonotypes was divided by the size of the smaller repertoire. RTK rarefaction, the Chao1 estimator, and Recon v2.1 estimates of unobserved clonotypes were used to assess repertoire richness. For all TCRbeta clonotypes obtained by the gDNA method from four donors, generation probabilities were computed with OLGA. TCRdb limited this immuneACCESS table to in-frame rearrangements with V and J called. A share of clones is missing; checked studies link under half to unresolved V genes, and the rest is unexplained. V, J and clone size reflect that table, while D and trimming were determined from the DNA. In this sample the table shows a few hundred thousand clones, roughly 91% of which occur a single time. Under 20% of the sample is taken by the ten largest.

Remarks on this clone: The antigen it binds to is not known. No base quality information exists; no much larger clone differs at one position.

Input material: memory CD8+ T cells sorted from blood. The sample's cell subset or site, from its label and the paper: CD45RO+ cells pooled with CCR7-negative TemRA cells. In this chain, TRBV21-1 is recombined with TRBJ2-7; the D call TRBD2 from the table was never checked on the DNA. TRBV21-1 corresponds to a pseudogene. The clonotype originates from a man aged 18 to 35 in good health. Read as DNA, the sequence is TGTGCCAGCAGCAAGTTAGCGGGAGGGCGGAGGTCCGAGCAGTACTTC. Its protein is CASSKLAGGRRSEQYF.